This T cell receptor beta chain came from a study of cytomegalovirus exposure and HLA in healthy donors (dated by TCRdb to about 2017). Notes on the research overall: A later analysis indicated that the roughly 130 validation repertoires were generated on the platform also employed for the approximately 700 repertoires of the first cohort. High-throughput TCR immunosequencing, statistical association of individual TCRs with disease status, and machine learning were combined to predict cytomegalovirus infection status. In addition to the first cohort of 666 subjects, a separate validation cohort of approximately 110 different subjects was used. The study aimed to test whether signatures of past pathogen exposure could be identified by cataloging public T cell receptors. Overall results and qualifications from the work: Most TCR sequences were observed very rarely across donors, whereas some public TCRs were present in many individuals. The validation cohort had no HLA typing available for a later analysis, so co-occurrence within that cohort was assessed over all 130 or so repertoires. Subsequent analysis determined that TCRs grouped into clusters in the first cohort also showed a tendency toward co-occurrence across the 120 validation repertoires, and 90% to 95% of cluster scores exceeded 0. A few of the identified cytomegalovirus-associated TCR beta chains were confirmed in vitro to be specific for cytomegalovirus antigens. The study listed 164 TCR beta chains as associated with cytomegalovirus. In both the original and validation cohorts, the classifier was reported to diagnose cytomegalovirus status with high specificity and sensitivity. It was suggested by the authors that the approach could potentially be generalized to other disease states and immunological phenotypes.

The germline V gene (reference sequence) gives CDR1 as MNHEY and CDR2 as SMNVEV. The CDR3 contains 15 residues, cysteine and phenylalanine counted. The only DNA kept is the CDR3, 45 bases in frame from the first base. The junction shows trimming of 3 bases on V and 4 bases on J, plus 15 bases between the germline ends. Library preparation used the immunoSEQ multiplex PCR assay. The original methods were these. A statistical classification framework was developed to diagnose cytomegalovirus status using the catalog of TCR beta chain sequences. Here the immuneACCESS table is served through TCRdb, limited to in-frame sequences with V and J called. Missing clones are a known gap in these copies; in checked studies unresolved V genes cover under half, and the rest lacks a known reason. That table furnishes V, J and clone size, whereas the DNA furnished D and trimming. Within this sample are 200,000 to 250,000 clones, with 85% to 95% of them counted one time only. Of the sample, 1% to 1.2% is held by the ten largest clones.

Separate from the approximately 670-subject first cohort, the validation cohort of about 130 subjects was the group to which the donors belonged. As regards this clone: This receptor's antigen is unknown. The input lacks base qualities; no much larger clone sits a single base away.

This sequence was found in a woman younger than 35 in good health and CMV-seronegative. The rearrangement joined TRBV27 to TRBJ1-1, with no confidently assigned D gene. Sequencing was done on a sample of PBMCs. This receptor carries the CDR3 CASSFTLGGSTEAFF. Read as DNA, the sequence is TGTGCCAGCAGTTTTACTTTGGGTGGGAGCACTGAAGCTTTCTTT.